These 14 T cell receptor beta chains were sequenced from one sample in a study of blood T cell repertoires in COVID-19. Using immunoSEQ multiplex PCR, the repertoire was profiled, and TCRdb retains in-frame clones only, with some absent. The repertoire includes just over 300,000 clones, 89% of them detected once, and 1.8% sits in the top ten. Sequenced sample: peripheral blood. These receptors were taken from a woman aged 30 to 39 with COVID-19, enrolled during active disease.

This clone has only one observation. This chain connects TRBV9 to TRBJ1-6; weak D call: TRBD1 (6 bases). Trimming stripped 1 base from V and 7 bases from J, with 12 bases between. The CDR3 runs to 15 residues. Per germline, CDR1 SGDLS and CDR2 YYNGEE. As DNA, the CDR3 is TGTGCCAGCAGCGTACAAGGACAGCCGAATTCACCCCTCCACTTT. Protein product: CASSVQGQPNSPLHF.

This clone came up once. CDR3 nucleotide sequence: TGCGCCAGCAGGCCTCCCCGGGTTGGGTTTTACTCTGGGGCCAACGTCCTGACTTTC. Translated, it gives CASRPPRVGFYSGANVLTF. V is TRBV23-1 and J is TRBJ2-6, with unresolved D. TRBV23-1 is an ORF, with its function uncertain. With 6 bases removed from V and 0 bases from J, the gap between germline ends came to 21 bases. This CDR3 contains 19 residues.

The chain employs TRBV15 and TRBJ2-7; D is uncertain. V was clipped by 0 bases and J by 2 bases, with 11 bases between them. CDR3 size: 15 residues. The germline gives CDR1 LNHNV, CDR2 YYDKDF (reference sequence). CDR3: CATSRDLELPYEQYF. The CDR3, as DNA: TGTGCCACCAGCAGAGATCTTGAGCTGCCCTACGAGCAGTACTTC. The full variable domain, in which reference TRBV15 and TRBJ2-7 provide the parts outside the CDR3, is DAMVIQNPRYQVTQFGKPVTLSCSQTLNHNVMYWYQQKSSQAPKLLFHYYDKDFNNEADTPDNFQSRRPNTSFCFLDIRSPGLGDTAMYLCATSRDLELPYEQYFGPGTRLTVT.

The chain couples TRBV4-2 to TRBJ1-6, with D uncertain. Germline CDR1 and CDR2: LGHNA and YNFKEQ. The CDR3 runs 13 residues. V lost 0 bases to trimming and J lost 15 bases, with 12 bases between them. The CDR3: CASSQDGTNGLHF. CDR3 sequence (DNA): TGTGCCAGCAGCCAAGATGGAACTAACGGCCTCCACTTT.

J is TRBJ1-6 and V is TRBV5-4; 7 bases line up with TRBD1. Germline V lookup: CDR1 SGHNT, CDR2 YYREEE (reference sequence). CDR3 length equals 15 residues. J gave up 7 bases and V 4 bases, and 8 bases lay outside the gene matches. As DNA, the CDR3 is TGTGCCAGCAGCCCAATACCGGGACAGAATTCACCCCTCCACTTT. As protein: CASSPIPGQNSPLHF.

V and J are TRBV11-2 and TRBJ1-4; possibly TRBD1 for D (5 bases). Trimming cost V 4 bases and J 11 bases, with 11 bases left between them. The CDR3 contains 12 residues. CDR1 and CDR2 from the germline V gene are SGHAT and FQNNGV. The CDR3 DNA reads as TGTGCCAGCAGCTCCGCGGGGGGGAAACTGTTTTTT. It translates to CASSSAGGKLFF.

The CDR3 DNA follows: TGTGCCAGCAGCTTAGTAATGCAGGGCCAAGAGACCCAGTACTTC. It encodes CASSLVMQGQETQYF. The chain uses TRBV11-1 and TRBJ2-5, with D perhaps matching TRBD1 (5 bases). The germline V and J ends were trimmed by 1 base and 1 base, with 10 bases remaining between them. Per the germline V gene, CDR1 is SGHAT and CDR2 is FQDESV (reference sequence). This CDR3 contains 15 residues. Full variable domain (remainder filled in from reference TRBV11-1 and TRBJ2-5): EAEVAQSPRYKITEKSQAVAFWCDPISGHATLYWYRQILGQGPELLVQFQDESVVDDSQLPKDRFSAERLKGVDSTLKIQPAELGDSAMYLCASSLVMQGQETQYFGPGTRLLVL.

The chain combines TRBV29-1 with TRBJ2-1; 11 bases align to TRBD1. With 5 bases clipped from V and 6 bases from J, the junction kept 9 bases outside the gene matches. This CDR3 comprises 15 residues. Germline CDR1 reads SQVTM; CDR2 reads ANQGSEA. CDR3 DNA sequence: TGCAGCGTTACCCAAACCGGGACAGGGGGCAATGAGCAGTTCTTC. Residues: CSVTQTGTGGNEQFF.

This clone was recorded only once. This CDR3 is CARQGFSGNTIYF. CDR3 in DNA: TGTGCGAGACAGGGCTTCTCTGGAAACACCATATATTTT. The chain links TRBV2 to TRBJ1-3, with TRBD1 identical over 7 bases. This CDR3 region has 13 residues. Germline V gives CDR1 SNHLY, CDR2 FYNNEI.

The chain is built from TRBV4-1 and TRBJ1-2; 9 nucleotides agree with TRBD1. The CDR3 covers 14 residues. Trimming at V came to 6 bases and at J to 2 bases, leaving 4 bases not matched to a gene. From germline, CDR1 is MGHRA and CDR2 YSYEKL. Written as DNA, the CDR3 is TGCGCCAGCAGTCGACAGGGGGAGAACTATGGCTACACCTTC. Protein sequence: CASSRQGENYGYTF.

This sequence joins TRBV5-6 and TRBJ1-2, with a tentative D call TRBD1 (6 bases). The germline V gene encodes CDR1 SGHDT and CDR2 YYEEEE. The V end lost 4 bases, the J end lost 5 bases, and 15 bases lay between the germline ends. There are 14 residues in the CDR3. The CDR3 DNA sequence: TGTGCCAGCAGCCGGGGGGACATCTTATATGGCTACACCTTC. Translating it yields CASSRGDILYGYTF.

The chain links TRBV4-2 to TRBJ2-2, with TRBD1 matching 8 bases. Trimming at V came to 4 bases and at J to 3 bases, leaving 10 bases not matched to a gene. The CDR3 sequence is 17 residues long. Looked up from germline, CDR1 is LGHNA and CDR2 is YNFKEQ. Written as DNA, the CDR3 is TGTGCCAGCAGCCCATACTTCCGACAGGGGCACACCGGGGAGCTGTTTTTT. Translation: CASSPYFRQGHTGELFF.

This clone was seen just once. The chain carries TRBV6-2 or TRBV6-3 and TRBJ1-2, with 9 bases lining up with TRBD1. V lost 5 bases and J lost 0; bases outside the gene matches: 10. Germline V gives CDR1 MNHEY, CDR2 SVGEGT. This CDR3 region has 17 residues. CDR3 DNA: TGTGCCAGCAGTAAGGGACAGGGCCGATCGGCTAACTATGGCTACACCTTC. Translation gives CASSKGQGRSANYGYTF.

The chain couples TRBV6-1 to TRBJ1-5, with D perhaps matching TRBD1 (6 bases). This CDR3 comprises 17 residues. V lost 2 bases to trimming and J lost 2 bases, with 16 bases between them. Germline assignment: CDR1 MNHNS and CDR2 SASEGT. CDR3 region: CASSERFRGSGNQPQHF. The CDR3 DNA reads as TGTGCCAGCAGTGAAAGGTTCAGGGGAAGTGGCAATCAGCCCCAGCATTTT.